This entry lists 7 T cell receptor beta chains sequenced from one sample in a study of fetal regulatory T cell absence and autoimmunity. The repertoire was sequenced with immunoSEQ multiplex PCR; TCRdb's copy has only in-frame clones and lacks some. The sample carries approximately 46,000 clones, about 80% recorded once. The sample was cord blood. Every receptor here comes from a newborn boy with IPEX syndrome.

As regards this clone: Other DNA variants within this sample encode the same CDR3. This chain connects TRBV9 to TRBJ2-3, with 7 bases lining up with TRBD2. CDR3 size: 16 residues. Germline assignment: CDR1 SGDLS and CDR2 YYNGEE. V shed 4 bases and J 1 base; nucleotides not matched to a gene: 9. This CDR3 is CASSPPSGGGTDTQYF. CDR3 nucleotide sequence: TGTGCCAGCAGCCCGCCTAGCGGTGGTGGCACAGATACGCAGTATTTT. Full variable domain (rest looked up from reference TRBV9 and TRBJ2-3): DSGVTQTPKHLITATGQRVTLRCSPRSGDLSVYWYQQSLDQGLQFLIQYYNGEERAKGNILERFSAQQFPDLHSELNLSSLELGDSALYFCASSPPSGGGTDTQYFGPGTRLTVL.

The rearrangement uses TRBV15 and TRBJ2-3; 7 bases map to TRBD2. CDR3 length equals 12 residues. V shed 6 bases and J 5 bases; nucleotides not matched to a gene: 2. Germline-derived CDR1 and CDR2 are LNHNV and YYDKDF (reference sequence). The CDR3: CATSVAGDTQYF. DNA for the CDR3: TGTGCCACCAGTGTAGCGGGAGATACGCAGTATTTT. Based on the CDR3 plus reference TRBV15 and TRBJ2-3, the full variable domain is DAMVIQNPRYQVTQFGKPVTLSCSQTLNHNVMYWYQQKSSQAPKLLFHYYDKDFNNEADTPDNFQSRRPNTSFCFLDIRSPGLGDTAMYLCATSVAGDTQYFGPGTRLTVL.

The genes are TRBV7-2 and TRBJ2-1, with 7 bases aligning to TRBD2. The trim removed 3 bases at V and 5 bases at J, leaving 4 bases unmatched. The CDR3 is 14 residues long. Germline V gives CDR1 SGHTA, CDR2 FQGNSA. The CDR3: CASSLSSGNNEQFF. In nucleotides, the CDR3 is TGTGCCAGCAGCTTGTCTAGCGGAAACAATGAGCAGTTCTTC.

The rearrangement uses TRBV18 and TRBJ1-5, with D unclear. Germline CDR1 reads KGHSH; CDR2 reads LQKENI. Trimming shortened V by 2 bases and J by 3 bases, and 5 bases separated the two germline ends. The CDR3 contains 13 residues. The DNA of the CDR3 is TGTGCCAGCTCACCAACAGTCAATCAGCCCCAGCATTTT. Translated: CASSPTVNQPQHF.

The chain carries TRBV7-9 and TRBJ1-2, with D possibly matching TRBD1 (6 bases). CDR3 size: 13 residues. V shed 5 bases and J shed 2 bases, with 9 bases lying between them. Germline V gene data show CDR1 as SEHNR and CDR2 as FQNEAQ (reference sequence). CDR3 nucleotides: TGTGCCAGCAGCGCAACAGGGAACTATGGCTACACCTTC. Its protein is CASSATGNYGYTF.

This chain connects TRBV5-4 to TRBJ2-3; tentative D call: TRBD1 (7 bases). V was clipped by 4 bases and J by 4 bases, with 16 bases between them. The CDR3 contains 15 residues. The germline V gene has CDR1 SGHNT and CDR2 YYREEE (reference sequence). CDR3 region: CASSPGGLGADTQYF. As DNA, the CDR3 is TGTGCCAGCAGCCCAGGGGGGCTAGGGGCAGATACGCAGTATTTT.

CDR3 nucleotide sequence: TGTGCCAGCAGCTTGGCCGCAGGGTGGCAAGAGACCCAGTACTTC. This codes for CASSLAAGWQETQYF. V and J are TRBV5-6 and TRBJ2-5; D perhaps matches TRBD1 (5 bases). Germline CDR1 and CDR2: SGHDT and YYEEEE. The CDR3 extends over 15 amino acids. V was pared by 0 bases and J by 2 bases, with 11 bases between.